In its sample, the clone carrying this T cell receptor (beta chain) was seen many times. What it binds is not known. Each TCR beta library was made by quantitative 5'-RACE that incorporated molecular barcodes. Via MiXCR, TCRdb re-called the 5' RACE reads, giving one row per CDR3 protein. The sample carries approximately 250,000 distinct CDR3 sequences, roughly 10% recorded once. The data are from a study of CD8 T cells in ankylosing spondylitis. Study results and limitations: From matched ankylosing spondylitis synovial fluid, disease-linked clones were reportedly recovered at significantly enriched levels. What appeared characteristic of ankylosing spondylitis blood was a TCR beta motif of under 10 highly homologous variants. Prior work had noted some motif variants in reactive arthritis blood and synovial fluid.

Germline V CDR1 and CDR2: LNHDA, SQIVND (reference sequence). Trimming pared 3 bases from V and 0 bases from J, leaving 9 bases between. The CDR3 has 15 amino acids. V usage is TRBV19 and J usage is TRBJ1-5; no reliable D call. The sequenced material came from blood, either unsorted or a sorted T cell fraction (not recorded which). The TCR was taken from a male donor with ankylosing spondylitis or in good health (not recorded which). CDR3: CASSILGNSNQPQHF. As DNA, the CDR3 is TGTGCCAGTAGTATTCTGGGCAATAGCAATCAGCCCCAGCATTTT.